Here is one TCR beta chain with its context. In the study's own analysis: Reference gene primers were amplified, and this amplification served to estimate nucleated cell counts. The table came from immunoSEQ multiplex PCR; TCRdb's copy has only in-frame clones and leaves some out. From that table come the V and J calls and clone size; the DNA was used to work out D and trimming. Of about 670,000 clones listed, 80% to 90% are singletons. The data derive from a study of blood T cell repertoires in COVID-19. In the study overall: The United States, Italy and Spain provided the acute and convalescent COVID-19 samples. Nucleic acid was either cDNA or gDNA, and it came from T cells, B-cell-depleted T cells, or PBMCs.

The TCR was taken from a woman aged 18-29 years with acute or convalescent COVID-19. Sequencing was done on a sample of peripheral blood.

In DNA, the CDR3 is TGTGCTAGTGGTTTGTCAGGGACCTACGAGCAGTACTTC. It codes for CASGLSGTYEQYF. The chain couples TRBV12-5 to TRBJ2-7; maybe TRBD1 (5 bases). The CDR3 has 13 amino acids. Germline lookup yields CDR1 LGHNT and CDR2 FRNRAP. Trimming took off 2 bases at V and 2 bases at J, with 7 bases between the two ends.